Listed below are T cell receptor beta chains from one sample, sequenced in a study of prognosis after radiotherapy for stage I lung cancer. TCRdb fed the multiplex PCR reads into MiXCR, producing one record per CDR3 protein. The sample includes about 31,000 distinct CDR3 sequences, under 35% of them seen just once. The material sequenced was PBMCs, taken before or after stereotactic body radiation therapy (not recorded which). The receptors come from a donor aged 50 or older with non-small cell lung cancer. The CDR3 runs from the conserved cysteine through the conserved F or W. Fields, in order: CDR3 protein, V gene, D gene, clone size. D genes are given only for firm matches. Clone size appears in some rows only: once, few, many, or a class for an expanded clone.

CDR3: CASSLEGLNTF
V: TRBV11-2
D: NA
size: many

CDR3: CASSTRGGHPLHF
V: TRBV18
D: TRBD1
size: many

CDR3: CASSLEGGRLETQYF
V: TRBV5-1
D: TRBD2
size: NA

CDR3: CASSYYGPGNTIYF
V: TRBV6-5
D: NA
size: many

CDR3: CASRAALRDRVFGGELFF
V: TRBV3-1
D: TRBD1
size: many

CDR3: CATSRGAGADEQYF
V: TRBV15
D: NA
size: many

CDR3: CATSDLVLAGDEQFF
V: TRBV24-1
D: TRBD2
size: NA

CDR3: CSARSGSLSYEQYF
V: TRBV20-1
D: TRBD2
size: many

CDR3: CSAPAAANQPQHF
V: TRBV20-1
D: NA
size: many

CDR3: CATKDGSQSGANVLTF
V: TRBV2
D: NA
size: many

CDR3: CASSRRGEGTEAFF
V: TRBV28
D: TRBD1
size: many

CDR3: CASSWGLGGETQYF
V: TRBV7-7
D: NA
size: NA

CDR3: CAWSNRDSKTQYF
V: TRBV30
D: TRBD1
size: many

CDR3: CAISFLGWYNEQFF
V: TRBV11-2
D: NA
size: NA

CDR3: CAWSRDHGQPQHF
V: TRBV30
D: NA
size: many

CDR3: CSARVGEVTQYF
V: TRBV20-1
D: NA
size: many

CDR3: CATSRRQGLGIPGNTIYF
V: TRBV15
D: TRBD1
size: many

CDR3: CSARGGQMSQPQHF
V: TRBV20-1
D: NA
size: many

CDR3: CASSLVRFGPTDTQYF
V: TRBV12-3/TRBV12-4
D: NA
size: many

CDR3: CASSQGVGGGATDTQYF
V: TRBV5-5
D: NA
size: many

CDR3: CASIQGATNEKLFF
V: TRBV6-1
D: NA
size: many

CDR3: CATSDPQGPHQPQHF
V: TRBV24-1
D: TRBD1
size: many

CDR3: CASRWSQGVGNTIYF
V: TRBV6-1
D: TRBD1
size: many

CDR3: CASSKRTSGRVGEQFF
V: TRBV19
D: TRBD2
size: many

CDR3: CASSLVSNEQFF
V: TRBV7-6
D: NA
size: many

CDR3: CASSLGMWPREQYF
V: TRBV7-2
D: NA
size: NA

CDR3: CASSLYQSGANVLTF
V: TRBV7-9
D: NA
size: many

CDR3: CASSFRGGQYNEQFF
V: TRBV5-1
D: NA
size: NA

CDR3: CASSLRSVYEQFF
V: TRBV7-9
D: NA
size: many

CDR3: CASSVFGTAPDYEQYF
V: TRBV10-2
D: NA
size: many

CDR3: CASSLEGRGLAGVNEQFF
V: TRBV11-2
D: TRBD2
size: many

CDR3: CASSLGLGSPPNEQFF
V: TRBV13
D: NA
size: many

CDR3: CASSLGGAMNTEAFF
V: TRBV5-1
D: NA
size: NA

CDR3: CALTGNYGYTF
V: TRBV30
D: NA
size: NA

CDR3: CASSSLRGLAAGIAGELFF
V: TRBV7-9
D: TRBD2
size: many

CDR3: CASSPQGGDSPLHF
V: TRBV18
D: NA
size: many

CDR3: CASGLQGHGVTDTQYF
V: TRBV12-5
D: NA
size: NA

CDR3: CASSGSGYGCANEQFF
V: TRBV10-2
D: NA
size: NA

CDR3: CASSTGIQETQYF
V: TRBV18
D: NA
size: few

CDR3: CASSYSGVYEQYF
V: TRBV6-2/TRBV6-3
D: NA
size: medium-sized

CDR3: CASSMGGRETQYF
V: TRBV19
D: TRBD2
size: NA

CDR3: CASSARQGPSYEQYF
V: TRBV6-4
D: TRBD1
size: medium-sized

CDR3: CASSPSSNAEAFF
V: TRBV2
D: NA
size: many

CDR3: CSAGTWVPRQYGYTF
V: TRBV20-1
D: NA
size: many

CDR3: CASSLDTSTDTQYF
V: TRBV27
D: NA
size: many

CDR3: CAISTDGSYEQYF
V: TRBV10-3
D: NA
size: many